This TCR beta chain is drawn from a study of T cell responses to AZD1222 COVID-19 vaccine. Study-level points and caveats: Females outnumbered males among donors, who were mostly white British; clonal diversity was possibly underestimated. Recipients of AZD1222 seropositive at baseline numbered only five or six. No repertoire was sampled before or during the peak T cell response, only after it.

The V end was cut by 0 bases, the J end by 6 bases, with 11 bases between. CDR1 is ENHRY, CDR2 SYGVKD, per germline. This CDR3 spans 14 amino acids. Second doses that came at about 4 or about 12 weeks were put together. Assay used: immunoSEQ multiplex PCR; TCRdb lists only in-frame clones, some missing. The table has about 140,000 clones, around nine tenths seen once. Remarks on this clone: Its antigen is undetermined.

The TCR comes from an adult who received the AZD1222 COVID-19 vaccine. The chain uses TRBV10-3 and TRBJ1-2; perhaps TRBD1 as D (5 bases). This material consisted of peripheral blood, taken 28 days after the second AZD1222 dose. This CDR3 is CAISESSGAHGYTF. In DNA form, the CDR3 reads TGTGCCATCAGTGAGTCGAGCGGGGCCCATGGCTACACCTTC.